This T cell receptor (beta chain) derives from a study of blood T cell repertoires in COVID-19. About the research overall: COVID-19 samples from acute and convalescent phases originated in the United States, Italy and Spain. Sample material is recorded as cDNA or gDNA derived from T cells, B-cell-depleted T cells, or PBMCs.

J lost 2 bases, V lost 0 bases, and 4 bases had no gene match. The CDR3 length is 15 residues. Per the germline V gene, CDR1 is MNHEY and CDR2 is SMNVEV (reference sequence). How the authors handled the data: Counts of nucleated cells, estimated from reference gene primer amplification, were obtained. The assay was immunoSEQ multiplex PCR, and TCRdb's table has in-frame clones only and misses some. V, J and clone size reflect that table, while D and trimming were determined from the DNA. The table has a few hundred thousand clones, roughly 89% seen once. The rearrangement uses TRBV27 and TRBJ2-7, with 7 bases matching TRBD1. The TCR sequence derives from a woman in her 40s who had recovered from COVID-19. Sequencing was performed on peripheral blood. This CDR3 is CASSLSGTVPYEQYF. The CDR3, as DNA: TGTGCCAGCAGTTTATCTGGGACAGTTCCCTACGAGCAGTACTTC.